The next 10 T cell receptor beta chains were all read from a single sample in a study of CD8 T cells in Susac syndrome. The RNA input was roughly 0.45 to 1 ug, and it was reverse transcribed with random hexamers. TCRdb reprocessed the immunoSEQ multiplex PCR reads via MiXCR and lists one record per CDR3 protein. The repertoire holds about 210,000 distinct CDR3 sequences, with nearly 97% as singletons. Input material: CD4+ T cells from PBMCs. Every receptor here comes from a human donor with multiple sclerosis.

This chain links TRBV3-1 with TRBJ2-1; TRBD1 matches 9 bases. Germline V CDR1 and CDR2: LGHDT, YNNKEL (reference sequence). Trimming removed 3 bases from V and 6 bases from J; junction bases left unmatched: 9. This CDR3 spans 16 amino acids. The CDR3 region is CASSQATGTGFNEQFF. The CDR3 DNA reads TGTGCCAGCAGCCAGGCAACCGGGACAGGGTTCAATGAGCAGTTCTTC.

The V call is TRBV29-1, the J call TRBJ1-2; 8 bases fit TRBD1. The CDR3 covers 12 residues. Germline V gene lookup returns CDR1 SQVTM and CDR2 ANQGSEA. Losses at the gene ends were 7 bases for V and 8 bases for J; bases not matched to a gene: 9. The CDR3 is CSASDRAGGYTF. The CDR3 DNA reads as TGCAGCGCGTCGGACAGGGCAGGCGGCTACACCTTC.

The V and J genes are TRBV20-1 and TRBJ2-1; D is unresolved. Germline CDR1 DFQATT, CDR2 SNEGSKA (reference sequence). The CDR3 is 15 amino acids. Trimming cost V 1 base and J 5 bases, with 15 bases left between them. The CDR3 region is CSARVELRPHNEQFF. DNA for the CDR3: TGCAGTGCTAGAGTGGAACTACGCCCCCACAATGAGCAGTTCTTC.

The gene calls are TRBV19 and TRBJ2-5, with 9 bases matching TRBD2. Germline V CDR1 and CDR2: LNHDA, SQIVND (reference sequence). This CDR3 has 16 residues. Trimming cost V 4 bases and J 0 bases; bases outside gene matches: 6. The CDR3 protein is CASSKQSGGYQETQYF. CDR3 sequence (DNA): TGTGCCAGTAGTAAGCAGAGCGGGGGGTACCAAGAGACCCAGTACTTC.

The V call is TRBV14, the J call TRBJ1-6; D is ambiguous. V gave up 0 bases and J gave up 8 bases, with 5 bases separating them. CDR1 is SGHDN and CDR2 is FVKESK in the germline V gene. The CDR3 is 13 amino acids. CDR3 amino acids: CASSQDTYSPLHF. The DNA of the CDR3 is TGTGCCAGCAGCCAAGACACATATTCACCCCTCCACTTT. The variable domain in full, with the rest retrieved from reference TRBV14 and TRBJ1-6, is EAGVTQFPSHSVIEKGQTVTLRCDPISGHDNLYWYRRVMGKEIKFLLHFVKESKQDESGMPNNRFLAERTGGTYSTLKVQPAELEDSGVYFCASSQDTYSPLHFGNGTRLTVT.

CDR3 coding DNA: TGTGCCAGCAGCCGCCGAGGGACAGGGGGCTTCGACGAGCAGTACTTC. It yields the protein CASSRRGTGGFDEQYF. The chain combines TRBV3-1 with TRBJ2-7; 12 nucleotides match TRBD1. V shed 4 bases and J 5 bases; nucleotides not matched to a gene: 9. The CDR3 runs 16 residues. The germline V gene has CDR1 LGHDT and CDR2 YNNKEL (reference sequence).

The chain links TRBV5-4 to TRBJ2-7, with 9 nucleotides matching TRBD2. V was clipped by 4 bases and J by 1 base; unmatched bases: 12. This CDR3 has 17 residues. Germline CDR1 and CDR2: SGHNT and YYREEE (reference sequence). The DNA of the CDR3 is TGTGCCAGCAGCACAGGCGCTCTGGCGGGAGGGTCCTACGAGCAGTACTTC. It is translated as CASSTGALAGGSYEQYF. Based on the CDR3 plus reference TRBV5-4 and TRBJ2-7, the full variable domain is ETGVTQSPTHLIKTRGQQVTLRCSSQSGHNTVSWYQQALGQGPQFIFQYYREEENGRGNFPPRFSGLQFPNYSSELNVNALELDDSALYLCASSTGALAGGSYEQYFGPGTRLTVT.

This clonotype has more than one count but fewer than ten. The chain employs TRBV6-2 or TRBV6-3 and TRBJ2-7; D remains ambiguous. The CDR3 loop spans 12 amino acids. Germline V CDR1 and CDR2: MNHEY, SVGEGT. V dropped 5 bases and J dropped 0 bases, with 5 bases sitting between them. CDR3 sequence reads: CASSPHSYEQYF. The DNA for the CDR3 is TGTGCCAGCAGTCCCCACTCCTACGAGCAGTACTTC.

This sequence joins TRBV4-1 and TRBJ1-5, with D uncertain. V was shortened by 0 bases and J by 4 bases, with 10 bases between the two germline ends. Germline CDR1 MGHRA, CDR2 YSYEKL. The CDR3 extends over 15 amino acids. In nucleotides, the CDR3 is TGCGCCAGCAGCCAAGATCGCAGGTCTAATCAGCCCCAGCATTTT. Its translation: CASSQDRRSNQPQHF.

V usage is TRBV7-9 and J usage is TRBJ2-5; unclear D gene. This CDR3 region has 12 residues. Germline values: CDR1 SEHNR, CDR2 FQNEAQ (reference sequence). Trimming removed 2 bases from V and 4 bases from J, with 5 bases in between. CDR3 sequence reads: CASSLSVETQYF. CDR3 DNA: TGTGCCAGCAGCTTATCTGTAGAGACCCAGTACTTC. Based on the CDR3 plus reference TRBV7-9 and TRBJ2-5, the full variable domain is DTGVSQNPRHKITKRGQNVTFRCDPISEHNRLYWYRQTLGQGPEFLTYFQNEAQLEKSRLLSDRFSAERPKGSFSTLEIQRTEQGDSAMYLCASSLSVETQYFGPGTRLLVL.